Listed below are T cell receptor beta chains from one sample, sequenced in a study of cytomegalovirus exposure and HLA in healthy donors. Here immunoSEQ multiplex PCR was the method, and the copy in TCRdb shows in-frame clones only, minus some. The data show roughly 100,000 clones, roughly 15% seen once. Material for sequencing was PBMCs. These receptors were taken from a female donor in good health and CMV-seronegative. Both conserved end residues are part of each CDR3. The D gene is left open where the match is weak. Rows may omit the clone size; those that give it use once, few, many or a size class.

19	TRBJ1-2	TRBD1	few	TRBV9	CASSVGRTGGEGWDYGYTF	TGTGCCAGCAGCGTAGGACGGACAGGGGGCGAAGGGTGGGACTATGGCTACACCTTC
15	TRBJ1-1	NA	NA	TRBV28	CASRGAANKNTEAFF	TGTGCCAGCCGGGGGGCCGCTAATAAGAACACTGAAGCTTTCTTT
15	TRBJ2-5	TRBD2	NA	TRBV15	CATSVTRGGQETQYF	TGTGCCACCAGCGTAACCCGGGGGGGGCAAGAGACCCAGTACTTC
13	TRBJ2-5	NA	few	TRBV5-1	CASSVTSRETQYF	TGCGCCAGCAGCGTAACTAGCCGCGAGACCCAGTACTTC
15	TRBJ1-6	NA	NA	TRBV14	CASSQGDLGGSPLHF	TGTGCCAGCAGCCAAGGTGACCTGGGAGGTTCACCCCTCCACTTT
16	TRBJ2-7	TRBD2	few	TRBV5-6	CASSLGLAGGWYEQYF	TGTGCCAGCAGCTTGGGACTAGCGGGAGGATGGTACGAGCAGTACTTC
17	TRBJ2-2	NA	NA	TRBV2	CASRGRGLLLATGELFF	TGTGCCAGCAGGGGCAGGGGTTTACTCTTAGCCACCGGGGAGCTGTTTTTT
14	TRBJ2-2	NA	NA	TRBV7-2	CASSLAPFTGELFF	TGTGCCAGCAGCTTAGCCCCGTTCACCGGGGAGCTGTTTTTT
16	TRBJ2-6	TRBD1	few	TRBV23-1	CASSPDRLSGANVLTF	TGCGCCAGCAGTCCGGACAGGCTCTCTGGGGCCAACGTCCTGACTTTC
16	TRBJ2-5	NA	few	TRBV15	CATSREGGDWQETQYF	TGTGCCACCAGCAGAGAGGGGGGAGATTGGCAAGAGACCCAGTACTTC
15	TRBJ1-1	TRBD1	few	TRBV14	CASSPVALQGLSTFF	TGTGCCAGCAGCCCAGTCGCTTTACAGGGGTTATCAACTTTCTTT
14	TRBJ2-7	TRBD1	NA	TRBV30	CAWTLGQGAYEQYF	TGTGCCTGGACTCTAGGACAGGGGGCCTACGAGCAGTACTTC
21	TRBJ2-3	TRBD2	NA	TRBV2	CASPEPNHMKTSGSLADTQYF	TGTGCCAGCCCCGAACCAAATCACATGAAGACTAGCGGGAGTTTGGCAGATACGCAGTATTTT
15	TRBJ1-2	NA	few	TRBV15	CATSSKQGPNYGYTF	TGTGCCACCAGCAGCAAACAGGGTCCTAACTATGGCTACACCTTC
16	TRBJ1-4	TRBD1	NA	TRBV4-3	CASSQDQGTGGLKLFF	TGCGCCAGCAGCCAAGATCAGGGGACAGGGGGCTTGAAACTGTTTTTT
16	TRBJ2-2	NA	NA	TRBV6-5	CASSYVAGRRTGELFF	TGTGCCAGCAGTTACGTCGCGGGCCGGAGGACCGGGGAGCTGTTTTTT
13	TRBJ1-2	NA	NA	TRBV9	CASSVSPRNGYTF	TGTGCCAGCAGCGTAAGCCCGCGGAATGGCTACACCTTC
13	TRBJ1-1	NA	few	TRBV29-1	CSVLRGLNTEAFF	TGCAGCGTTCTCAGGGGTCTGAACACTGAAGCTTTCTTT
15	TRBJ1-3	NA	NA	TRBV6-5	CASAGRGKVGNTIYF	TGTGCCAGCGCGGGACGGGGAAAAGTTGGAAACACCATATATTTT
21	TRBJ2-7	TRBD2	few	TRBV10-1	CASSEFRTSGGTAPNSYEQYF	TGCGCCAGCAGTGAGTTTCGGACTAGCGGGGGCACAGCCCCAAACTCCTACGAGCAGTACTTC
14	TRBJ1-4	NA	NA	TRBV10-2	CASSESGRDEKLFF	TGCGCCAGCAGTGAGTCAGGGAGGGATGAAAAACTGTTTTTT
15	TRBJ2-1	TRBD2	NA	TRBV27	CASSFGSGGYNEQFF	TGTGCCAGCAGTTTCGGTAGCGGGGGTTACAATGAGCAGTTCTTC
15	TRBJ2-5	TRBD2	few	TRBV5-4	CASSWSGGKKETQYF	TGTGCCAGCAGCTGGAGCGGGGGGAAAAAAGAGACCCAGTACTTC
16	TRBJ2-2	NA	NA	TRBV4-2	CASSQARGQNTGELFF	TGTGCCAGCAGCCAAGCTAGGGGTCAGAACACCGGGGAGCTGTTTTTT
16	TRBJ1-2	NA	once	TRBV15	CATSSPPGKRNYGYTF	TGTGCCACCAGCAGTCCCCCAGGCAAAAGAAACTATGGCTACACCTTC